The clone carrying this TCR beta chain was counted ten times or more. The antigen is not known. This record comes from a study of T cells in Graves' hyperthyroidism and ophthalmopathy. Study details: Peripheral blood was collected at initial diagnosis, before any treatment.

Hyperthyroidism had been newly diagnosed in patients aged 18 to 65, and its duration was under 2 months. Using 9.5 to 10 ml of fresh peripheral blood, PBMCs were prepared. The CDR3 is 14 amino acids. Per the germline V gene, CDR1 is SGHRS and CDR2 is YFSETQ. V was shortened by 0 bases and J by 5 bases, with 9 bases between the two germline ends. General study findings and limits: In blood, most of the thyroid clonotypes expanded above 0.001 were also present.

Amplified TCR beta CDR3 regions derived from RNA transcripts. The study used the HTBI primer set for a first-round RT-PCR of the TCR CDR3. TCRdb recomputed calls from the multiplex PCR reads with MiXCR, one row per CDR3 protein. Of around 340,000 distinct CDR3 sequences listed, approximately 18% are singletons. The source material was blood. The rearrangement joins TRBV5-1 to TRBJ2-1; D is unresolved. The clonotype originates from a woman aged 25 to 45 with Graves' hyperthyroidism that later progressed to Graves' ophthalmopathy. The CDR3 DNA is TGCGCCAGCAGCTTGGGAGGTTGGGACAATGAGCAGTTCTTC. Translating gives CASSLGGWDNEQFF. Full variable domain (rest looked up from reference TRBV5-1 and TRBJ2-1): KAGVTQTPRYLIKTRGQQVTLSCSPISGHRSVSWYQQTPGQGLQFLFEYFSETQRNKGNFPGRFSGRQFSNSRSEMNVSTLELGDSALYLCASSLGGWDNEQFFGPGTRLTVL.